A selection of T cell receptor beta chains follows, all from one sample in a study of T cells in Graves' hyperthyroidism and ophthalmopathy. TCRdb fed the multiplex PCR reads into MiXCR, producing one record per CDR3 protein. This table has around 520,000 distinct CDR3 sequences, under 15% appearing once. The sequenced sample consisted of blood. These receptors were obtained from a woman younger than 35 with Graves' hyperthyroidism. Both conserved end residues are part of each CDR3. Each record gives: clone size, V gene, J gene, D gene, CDR3 protein, CDR3 DNA. D genes are given only for firm matches. Not all rows give a size; the values are once, few, many and, for expanded clones, a class.

>few|TRBV9|TRBJ2-1|NA
CASSVAPRPDNEQFF
TGTGCCAGCAGCGTCGCTCCTAGGCCCGATAATGAGCAGTTCTTC
>NA|TRBV7-9|TRBJ2-6|NA
CASSFRASGANVLTF
TGTGCCAGCAGCTTCAGGGCGTCCGGGGCCAACGTCCTGACTTTC
>NA|TRBV6-2/TRBV6-3|TRBJ1-1|NA
CASSYRDTRSPNTEAFF
TGTGCCAGCAGTTACCGGGACACTAGATCCCCTAACACTGAAGCTTTCTTT
>few|TRBV27|TRBJ1-6|NA
CASSLSLDSPLHF
TGTGCCAGCAGTTTATCGCTTGATTCACCCCTCCACTTT
>few|TRBV3-1|TRBJ2-3|NA
CASSQRGEDTQYF
TGTGCCAGCAGCCAACGCGGGGAGGATACGCAGTATTTT
>many|TRBV13|TRBJ2-1|TRBD2
CASSAGGLAGGEQFF
TGTGCCAGCAGCGCCGGGGGACTAGCGGGAGGTGAGCAGTTCTTC
>many|TRBV27|TRBJ2-1|TRBD2
CASSFFRTSGKNNEQFF
TGTGCCAGCAGTTTCTTCCGGACTAGCGGGAAGAACAATGAGCAGTTCTTC
>NA|TRBV7-8|TRBJ1-1|NA
CASSLDATAFMNTEAFF
TGTGCCAGCAGCTTAGATGCGACAGCCTTCATGAACACTGAAGCTTTCTTT
>NA|TRBV2|TRBJ1-5|NA
CASSEGGEGQPQHF
TGTGCCAGCAGTGAAGGAGGGGAAGGGCAGCCCCAGCATTTT
>many|TRBV2|TRBJ2-5|NA
CASSARPVGETQYF
TGTGCCAGCAGTGCCCGACCCGTGGGGGAGACCCAGTACTTC
>many|TRBV27|TRBJ2-1|TRBD2
CASQMWLAGPDEQFF
TGTGCCAGCCAAATGTGGCTAGCGGGACCGGATGAGCAGTTCTTC
>many|TRBV29-1|TRBJ2-7|TRBD2
CSARLAGIYEQYF
TGCAGCGCCAGACTAGCGGGTATCTACGAGCAGTACTTC
>many|TRBV5-1|TRBJ2-5|TRBD2
CASNPAGGYQETQYF
TGCGCCAGCAACCCAGCGGGAGGGTACCAAGAGACCCAGTACTTC
>NA|TRBV29-1|TRBJ1-5|NA
CSVEDREGQPQHF
TGCAGCGTTGAAGATCGAGAGGGTCAGCCCCAGCATTTT
>many|TRBV9|TRBJ2-5|TRBD1
CASSVQQGLETQYF
TGTGCCAGCAGCGTTCAACAGGGGTTGGAGACCCAGTACTTC
>NA|TRBV30|TRBJ2-3|NA
CAWLGVVSTDTQYF
TGTGCCTGGCTGGGGGTGGTGAGCACAGATACGCAGTATTTT
>many|TRBV18|TRBJ2-7|TRBD1
CASSPGQGALSYEQYF
TGTGCCAGCTCGCCAGGACAGGGGGCATTATCCTACGAGCAGTACTTC
>once|TRBV3-1|TRBJ2-1|TRBD2
CASSPHALAAGRGNEQFF
TGTGCCAGCAGCCCCCACGCCCTAGCGGCAGGCCGCGGGAATGAGCAGTTCTTC
>few|TRBV12-3/TRBV12-4|TRBJ2-1|TRBD2
CASSFSGTSTYNEQFF
TGTGCCAGCAGTTTCTCCGGGACTAGTACCTACAATGAGCAGTTCTTC
>few|TRBV12-3/TRBV12-4|TRBJ1-5|NA
CAGVYQPQHF
TGTGCCGGTGTATATCAACCCCAGCATTTT
>NA|TRBV6-1|TRBJ1-2|NA
CASSDYGYTF
TGTGCCAGCAGTGACTATGGCTACACCTTC
>few|TRBV6-1|TRBJ1-2|TRBD1
CASRETGGRLSYGYTF
TGTGCCAGCAGGGAAACAGGGGGGCGCTTAAGCTATGGCTACACCTTC
>many|TRBV27|TRBJ1-1|NA
CASTGGTEAFF
TGTGCCAGCACAGGAGGCACTGAAGCTTTCTTT
>NA|TRBV4-1|TRBJ2-5|TRBD1
CASSHTSEQGQETQYF
TGCGCCAGCAGCCACACTTCGGAACAGGGGCAAGAGACCCAGTACTTC
>few|TRBV5-5|TRBJ2-2|NA
CASSPVDTNTGELFF
TGTGCCAGCAGCCCTGTGGACACGAACACCGGGGAGCTGTTTTTT
>once|TRBV19|TRBJ2-7|TRBD2
CASSTALAGNEQYF
TGTGCCAGTAGCACGGCGCTAGCGGGAAACGAGCAGTACTTC
>few|TRBV6-1|TRBJ2-6|NA
CASSERGGTTGANVLTF
TGTGCCAGCAGTGAAAGGGGGGGGACTACTGGGGCCAACGTCCTGACTTTC
>many|TRBV19|TRBJ1-2|TRBD1
CATATGGIYGYTF
TGTGCCACTGCGACAGGGGGGATCTATGGCTACACCTTC
>many|TRBV12-3/TRBV12-4|TRBJ2-1|NA
CASLGRARYNEQFF
TGTGCCTCCCTCGGCCGGGCCCGCTACAATGAGCAGTTCTTC
>NA|TRBV28|TRBJ1-2|TRBD1
CASSPPDRDNGYTF
TGTGCCAGCAGTCCCCCCGACAGGGACAATGGCTACACCTTC
>many|TRBV2|TRBJ2-3|NA
CATTGGPSTDTQYF
TGTGCCACCACTGGTGGCCCTAGCACAGATACGCAGTATTTT
>many|TRBV6-2/TRBV6-3|TRBJ2-7|TRBD1
CASIQGAPRDEQYF
TGTGCCAGCATCCAGGGGGCCCCACGGGACGAGCAGTACTTC
>few|TRBV19|TRBJ2-3|NA
CASSGGRPDTQYF
TGTGCCAGTAGTGGAGGGCGGCCAGATACGCAGTATTTT
>many|TRBV20-1|TRBJ2-2|NA
CSASPPGRGNTGELFF
TGCAGTGCTAGCCCCCCTGGGCGGGGGAACACCGGGGAGCTGTTTTTT
>few|TRBV28|TRBJ2-2|TRBD2
CASSSRGASGRSWTGELFF
TGTGCCAGCAGCTCCAGGGGGGCTAGCGGGAGATCTTGGACCGGGGAGCTGTTTTTT
>many|TRBV28|TRBJ2-3|NA
CASSLKTSGADTQYF
TGTGCCAGCAGTTTAAAAACCTCCGGGGCAGATACGCAGTATTTT
>NA|TRBV9|TRBJ2-2|TRBD2
CASSPRLATMNTGELFF
TGTGCCAGCAGCCCCCGACTAGCTACTATGAACACCGGGGAGCTGTTTTTT
>NA|TRBV19|TRBJ1-3|NA
CASTSRGNTIYF
TGTGCCAGTACCTCGCGGGGAAACACCATATATTTT
>many|TRBV19|TRBJ1-2|TRBD1
CASTYRGYGYTF
TGTGCCAGTACATACAGGGGCTATGGCTACACCTTC
>many|TRBV20-1|TRBJ2-5|NA
CSASRPRELQVQETQYF
TGCAGTGCTAGTCGACCGCGAGAGCTACAGGTTCAAGAGACCCAGTACTTC